This T cell receptor (beta chain) was captured in a study of identical twins. General observations from the study: The degree of excess twin sharing was weaker in beta out-of-frame sequences. Modeled out-of-frame TCR alpha sharing in monozygotic twins fell below observed levels. Within cord blood, abundant beta clonotypes carried fewer insertions, but memory repertoires showed no such trend.

This clonotype has only a few counts. Its antigen is unidentified. The V gene's germline CDR1 is DFQATT and CDR2 SNEGSKA (reference sequence). The V end was cut by 3 bases, the J end by 4 bases, with 16 bases between. The CDR3 sequence is 15 residues long. Using its own MiXCR run on the 5' RACE reads, TCRdb lists one record per CDR3 protein. The data contain 650,000 to 800,000 distinct CDR3 sequences, more than 6.5% of them singletons. These data were likewise used in another study, on yellow fever vaccine responses in identical twins.

The chain combines TRBV20-1 with TRBJ2-1; tentative D call: TRBD2 (6 bases). The source is a woman under 30 in good health. Sequencing was performed on PBMCs. DNA for the CDR3: TGCAGTGCTAGCCCTCTGAGCGGGCGTTACAATGAGCAGTTCTTC. Encoded protein: CSASPLSGRYNEQFF.